This TCR beta chain was observed in a study of cytomegalovirus exposure and HLA in healthy donors. 60 Vbeta and 13 Jbeta primers were used in PCR. Here immunoSEQ multiplex PCR was the method, and the copy in TCRdb shows in-frame clones only, minus some. The table shows about 160,000 clones, with approximately 78% occurring only once. The trim removed 5 bases at V and 2 bases at J, leaving 6 bases unmatched. This CDR3 has 15 amino acids. CDR1 and CDR2 from the germline V gene are SNHLY and FYNNEI. The rearrangement uses TRBV2 and TRBJ1-5; 7 bases line up with TRBD1. This receptor was taken from a male donor in good health and CMV-seronegative. The sample consisted of PBMCs. CDR3 DNA sequence: TGTGCCAGCAGTTCCTCCGGGACAGGCAATCAGCCCCAGCATTTT. This sequence encodes CASSSSGTGNQPQHF.